These 32 T cell receptor beta chains were all obtained from the same sample, sequenced in a study of CD8 T cells in Susac syndrome. Random hexamers were used to reverse transcribe an amount of roughly 0.5 to 1 ug RNA. TCRdb re-derived calls from the immunoSEQ multiplex PCR reads in MiXCR, one entry per CDR3 protein. The sample lists fewer than 350,000 distinct CDR3 sequences, 65% to 90% occurring once. Sequenced material: CD8+ T cells from PBMCs. The receptors were gathered from a human donor with multiple sclerosis.

This clonotype was counted between two and nine times. The genes are TRBV13 and TRBJ2-3; D is unresolved. This CDR3 comprises 12 residues. Trimming shortened V by 3 bases and J by 3 bases, and 4 bases separated the two germline ends. Germline V gene sequence: CDR1 PRHDT, CDR2 FYEKMQ (reference sequence). The DNA of the CDR3 is TGTGCCAGCAGCTTCTATACAGATACGCAGTATTTT. It encodes CASSFYTDTQYF.

The chain has TRBV7-2 and TRBJ2-3, with a possible D match to TRBD2 (6 bases). CDR3 length equals 15 residues. In germline, CDR1 is SGHTA, CDR2 FQGNSA. Trimming took off 1 base at V and 2 bases at J, with 10 bases between the two ends. DNA for the CDR3: TGTGCCAGCAGCTTAGGGGGGGAACCCACAGATACGCAGTATTTT. It translates to CASSLGGEPTDTQYF. Together with reference TRBV7-2 and TRBJ2-3, the CDR3 gives the full variable domain: GAGVSQSPSNKVTEKGKDVELRCDPISGHTALYWYRQSLGQGLEFLIYFQGNSAPDKSGLPSDRFSAERTGGSVSTLTIQRTQQEDSAVYLCASSLGGEPTDTQYFGPGTRLTVL.

V is TRBV10-3 and J is TRBJ2-5; 11 positions match TRBD2. V gave up 5 bases and J gave up 4 bases; unmatched junction bases: 6. Per the germline V gene, CDR1 is ENHRY and CDR2 is SYGVKD. The CDR3 contains 15 residues. DNA for the CDR3: TGTGCCATCAGTTCCGGGACTAGCGGAGCAGAGACCCAGTACTTC. It codes for CAISSGTSGAETQYF.

V usage is TRBV25-1 and J usage is TRBJ1-2; no reliable D call. The germline CDR1 and CDR2 sequences are MGHDK and SYGVNS. Trimming shortened V by 1 base and J by 4 bases, and 7 bases separated the two germline ends. This CDR3 is built from 13 residues. This CDR3 is CASSESELYGYTF. The DNA of the CDR3 is TGTGCCAGCAGTGAATCAGAGCTCTATGGCTACACCTTC.

The genes are TRBV6-5 and TRBJ2-7, with TRBD1 matching 8 bases. V trimming: 0 bases; J trimming: 3 bases; junction bases outside the gene matches: 13. Germline lookup yields CDR1 MNHEY and CDR2 SVGAGI. The CDR3 sequence is 18 residues long. The CDR3 DNA reads as TGTGCCAGCAGTTACTCGATGTGGGCCGGACAGGGAGACTACGAGCAGTACTTC. Amino acids: CASSYSMWAGQGDYEQYF.

This rearrangement joins TRBV7-6 to TRBJ2-1; perhaps TRBD2 as D (7 bases). The CDR3 has 15 amino acids. V shed 7 bases and J shed 8 bases, with 21 bases lying between them. Germline CDR1 and CDR2: SGHVS and FNYEAQ. CDR3 sequence reads: CASTLGGGRIDEQFF. As DNA, the CDR3 is TGTGCCAGCACCTTGGGGGGCGGGAGAATCGATGAGCAGTTCTTC. Full variable domain (outside the CDR3, taken from reference TRBV7-6 and TRBJ2-1): GAGVSQSPRYKVTKRGQDVALRCDPISGHVSLYWYRQALGQGPEFLTYFNYEAQQDKSGLPNDRFSAERPEGSISTLTIQRTEQRDSAMYRCASTLGGGRIDEQFFGPGTRLTVL.

The chain uses TRBV29-1 and TRBJ2-5; no clear D. The CDR3 runs 14 residues. V was clipped by 4 bases and J by 9 bases, with 21 bases between them. Germline-derived CDR1 and CDR2 are SQVTM and ANQGSEA. For the CDR3, the DNA is TGCAGCGTTGTAGGCAGGTTTGGTCGTGGGGCCCAGTACTTC. Protein: CSVVGRFGRGAQYF.

As DNA, the CDR3 is TGCAGTGGTTTTAGTAGCGGGGGGTTCCTTTCGTGGGGCAATGAGCAGTTCTTC. This encodes CSGFSSGGFLSWGNEQFF. V is TRBV20-1 and J is TRBJ2-1; 10 bases fit TRBD2. The germline V gene encodes CDR1 DFQATT and CDR2 SNEGSKA (reference sequence). With V trimmed by 7 bases and J by 6 bases, 21 bases remained unmatched. The CDR3 totals 18 residues.

This clonotype was detected a few times. This chain uses TRBV7-2 with TRBJ2-1, with D possibly being TRBD1 (5 bases). This CDR3 contains 12 residues. Trimming removed 9 bases at V and 5 bases at J, with 11 bases between. The V gene's germline CDR1 is SGHTA and CDR2 FQGNSA. The CDR3 sequence: CASSWGHNEQFF. CDR3 coding DNA: TGTGCCAGTTCCTGGGGCCACAATGAGCAGTTCTTC.

The J gene is TRBJ2-5, the V gene TRBV10-3, with TRBD2 identical over 7 bases. The CDR3 runs to 15 residues. CDR1 and CDR2 (germline): ENHRY, SYGVKD. The junction had 10 bases not matched to a gene; V was cut back by 5 bases and J by 4 bases. The CDR3 sequence is CAISIGGGRAETQYF. The CDR3 DNA follows: TGTGCCATCAGTATTGGTGGTGGGAGGGCAGAGACCCAGTACTTC.

This chain connects TRBV6-2 or TRBV6-3 to TRBJ1-5; no firm D call. The V gene lost 0 bases and the J gene lost 0 bases, with 6 bases spanning the gap. The CDR3 runs to 15 residues. Germline-derived CDR1 and CDR2 are MNHEY and SVGEGT. CDR3 in amino acids: CASSYSWYSNQPQHF. CDR3 sequence (DNA): TGTGCCAGCAGTTACTCGTGGTATAGCAATCAGCCCCAGCATTTT.

The gene calls are TRBV15 and TRBJ1-1; D unclear. The CDR3 consists of 14 residues. Germline assignment: CDR1 LNHNV and CDR2 YYDKDF (reference sequence). The germline V and J ends were trimmed by 5 bases and 1 base, with 11 bases remaining between them. The CDR3 DNA is TGTGCCACCAGCGGCGTAGGAGGGAACACTGAAGCTTTCTTT. Protein sequence: CATSGVGGNTEAFF.

The chain uses TRBV6-5 and TRBJ1-5; D ambiguous. CDR3 length equals 13 residues. CDR1 is MNHEY, CDR2 SVGAGI, per germline. V lost 5 bases to trimming and J lost 0 bases, with 5 bases between them. The CDR3 DNA follows: TGTGCCAGCAGTGTACATAGCAATCAGCCCCAGCATTTT. Protein sequence: CASSVHSNQPQHF.

The chain has TRBV9 and TRBJ1-1; TRBD1 matches at 7 bases. Trimming cost V 4 bases and J 0 bases; bases outside gene matches: 6. Germline CDR1 SGDLS, CDR2 YYNGEE. The CDR3 has 15 amino acids. The CDR3 sequence is CASSPLGQLNTEAFF. Here the CDR3 DNA reads TGTGCCAGCAGCCCATTGGGACAGTTGAACACTGAAGCTTTCTTT.

The rearrangement uses TRBV7-6 and TRBJ1-2; weak D call: TRBD1 (6 bases). The CDR3 runs 17 residues. V was pared by 5 bases and J by 0 bases, with 19 bases between. Germline V lookup: CDR1 SGHVS, CDR2 FNYEAQ. CDR3 residues: CASSPSLGTPANYGYTF. The CDR3 region has the DNA TGTGCCAGCAGCCCGAGCCTCGGGACACCCGCTAACTATGGCTACACCTTC.

This sequence joins TRBV6-2 or TRBV6-3 and TRBJ2-7, with D possibly matching TRBD2 (5 bases). This CDR3 has 12 residues. Trimming took 6 bases from V and 7 from J, leaving 13 bases between them. The germline V gene encodes CDR1 MNHEY and CDR2 SVGEGT. The CDR3 loop is CASRAPGEEQYF. The CDR3 region has the DNA TGTGCCAGCAGGGCCCCTGGGGAGGAGCAGTACTTC.

The J gene is TRBJ2-5, the V gene TRBV29-1; the D gene is possibly TRBD2 (5 bases). This CDR3 has 12 amino acids. The germline CDR1 and CDR2 sequences are SQVTM and ANQGSEA. Trimming shortened V by 3 bases and J by 4 bases, and 9 bases separated the two germline ends. The chain's CDR3 is CSVDEGAETQYF. DNA of the CDR3: TGCAGCGTTGATGAGGGCGCAGAGACCCAGTACTTC.

The genes are TRBV19 and TRBJ2-7, with 9 bases identical to TRBD1. Per the germline V gene, CDR1 is LNHDA and CDR2 is SQIVND (reference sequence). The V gene end was trimmed by 3 bases and the J gene end by 5 bases; junction bases not matched to a gene: 5. The CDR3 sequence is 14 residues long. The CDR3 DNA is TGTGCCAGTAGTATCCGACAGGGGGGGGACGAGCAGTACTTC. Protein sequence: CASSIRQGGDEQYF.

The chain recombines TRBV20-1 with TRBJ1-5, with D hard to call. Trimming shortened V by 4 bases and J by 0 bases, and 10 bases separated the two germline ends. The CDR3 contains 14 residues. Per the germline V gene, CDR1 is DFQATT and CDR2 is SNEGSKA (reference sequence). CDR3 region: CSAMYSYSNQPQHF. CDR3 nucleotide sequence: TGCAGTGCTATGTACAGCTATAGCAATCAGCCCCAGCATTTT.

The gene calls are TRBV19 and TRBJ2-1; 13 nucleotides align to TRBD2. V was pared by 8 bases and J by 1 base, with 2 bases of the junction left unmatched. This CDR3 has 15 amino acids. The germline V gene has CDR1 LNHDA and CDR2 SQIVND (reference sequence). CDR3 loop: CASGLAGVSYNEQFF. CDR3 bases: TGTGCCAGTGGACTAGCGGGAGTTTCCTACAATGAGCAGTTCTTC.

This clonotype was seen only a few times. The J gene is TRBJ2-3, the V gene TRBV6-1, with D perhaps TRBD2 (5 bases). There are 16 residues in the CDR3. Germline CDR1 reads MNHNS; CDR2 reads SASEGT. V was shortened by 5 bases and J by 0 bases, with 15 bases between the two germline ends. The CDR3 loop is CASSPQRVSSTDTQYF. The CDR3 region has the DNA TGTGCCAGCAGTCCCCAGAGGGTTTCTAGCACAGATACGCAGTATTTT.

This clonotype was detected only once. J is TRBJ2-2 and V is TRBV5-1; no clear D. With 0 bases removed from V and 9 bases from J, the gap between germline ends came to 9 bases. The CDR3 spans 13 residues. Germline lookup yields CDR1 SGHRS and CDR2 YFSETQ. DNA of the CDR3: TGCGCCAGCAGCTTGGGGCGTGGTTGGGAGCTGTTTTTT. Its protein product is CASSLGRGWELFF.

V is TRBV4-1 and J is TRBJ1-1; D may be TRBD1 (5 bases). Germline loops: CDR1 MGHRA, CDR2 YSYEKL. This CDR3 has 15 amino acids. V lost 4 bases and J 4 bases, leaving 16 bases between the germline ends. The CDR3 DNA is TGCGCCAGCAGCCTGAGGGTAGGGGCCATCACTGAAGCTTTCTTT. It encodes CASSLRVGAITEAFF.

With regard to this clonotype: A junction end diverges from the germline sequence, so it may reflect a read error. This chain joins TRBV12-3 or TRBV12-4 and TRBJ2-7, with 8 nucleotides matching TRBD2. The CDR3 length is 14 residues. The CDR3 reads CASSVAGPSYEQYF. As DNA, the CDR3 is TGTGCCAGCAGTGTAGCGGGGCCCTCCTACGAGCAGTACTTC.

V is TRBV4-2 and J is TRBJ1-4; no firm D call. Germline V gene lookup returns CDR1 LGHNA and CDR2 YNFKEQ. V was trimmed by 2 bases and J by 0 bases, leaving 25 bases between them. This CDR3 has 21 residues. CDR3 DNA sequence: TGTGCCAGCAGCCAATGGACCCGTTTTATTCTAATTGTGGCAACTAATGAAAAACTGTTTTTT. Its protein is CASSQWTRFILIVATNEKLFF.

V is TRBV19 and J is TRBJ2-7; D unclear. The CDR3 loop spans 14 amino acids. The V gene's germline CDR1 is LNHDA and CDR2 SQIVND (reference sequence). V lost 6 bases and J 1 base, leaving 13 bases between the germline ends. CDR3: CASSPDPTSYEQYF. The CDR3, as DNA: TGTGCCAGTAGCCCGGACCCTACATCCTACGAGCAGTACTTC.

The chain combines TRBV20-1 with TRBJ1-5, with 8 bases identical to TRBD1. Losses at the gene ends were 4 bases for V and 4 bases for J; bases not matched to a gene: 6. CDR3 size: 14 residues. Germline values: CDR1 DFQATT, CDR2 SNEGSKA (reference sequence). The CDR3 sequence is CSANRGFSNQPQHF. As DNA, the CDR3 is TGCAGTGCTAACAGGGGGTTTTCAAATCAGCCCCAGCATTTT.

The V and J genes are TRBV28 and TRBJ2-3, with D hard to call. The CDR3 is 13 amino acids. The germline V gene encodes CDR1 MDHEN and CDR2 SYDVKM. V was shortened by 5 bases and J by 2 bases, with 8 bases between the two germline ends. CDR3 region: CASSRVLTDTQYF. The DNA for the CDR3 is TGTGCCAGCAGTCGGGTTCTCACAGATACGCAGTATTTT. Full variable domain (rest looked up from reference TRBV28 and TRBJ2-3): DVKVTQSSRYLVKRTGEKVFLECVQDMDHENMFWYRQDPGLGLRLIYFSYDVKMKEKGDIPEGYSVSREKKERFSLILESASTNQTSMYLCASSRVLTDTQYFGPGTRLTVL.

The rearrangement uses TRBV6-2 or TRBV6-3 and TRBJ1-1; possible D gene TRBD1, 6 bases. V lost 7 bases and J lost 1, with 22 bases in between. Germline V lookup: CDR1 MNHEY, CDR2 SVGEGT. The CDR3 is 17 residues long. CDR3: CASMSLPSVGANTEAFF. The CDR3 DNA is TGTGCCAGCATGAGTCTGCCAAGTGTGGGGGCGAACACTGAAGCTTTCTTT.

The CDR3 loop is CASSFYDRASGNTIYF. The CDR3 DNA follows: TGTGCCAGCAGTTTTTACGACAGAGCTTCCGGAAACACCATATATTTT. The chain recombines TRBV28 with TRBJ1-3, with TRBD1 as a possible D gene (5 bases). Germline CDR1 MDHEN, CDR2 SYDVKM. This CDR3 spans 16 amino acids. V was cut by 3 bases and J by 4 bases, with 16 bases left in between.

V usage is TRBV12-3 or TRBV12-4 and J usage is TRBJ2-3; 12 bases line up with TRBD2. The CDR3 sequence is 15 residues long. V lost 6 bases, J lost 3 bases, and 4 bases stayed unmatched. The CDR3 is CASRRTSGMTDTQYF. Written as DNA, the CDR3 is TGTGCCAGCAGGCGGACTAGCGGGATGACAGATACGCAGTATTTT.

The chain uses TRBV20-1 and TRBJ2-7; 12 nucleotides match TRBD1. CDR1 and CDR2 from the germline V gene are DFQATT and SNEGSKA (reference sequence). This CDR3 is 15 amino acids long. V dropped 0 bases and J dropped 3; count of bases not matched to a gene: 3. CDR3 sequence: CSARERDRGLYEQYF. The CDR3 coding sequence is TGCAGTGCTAGAGAACGGGACAGGGGGCTCTACGAGCAGTACTTC.